This T cell receptor (beta chain) originates from a study of cytomegalovirus exposure and HLA in healthy donors (dated by TCRdb to the late 2010s). For the wider study: An earlier analysis of approximately 640 of the donors reported approximately 270 Gb of sequence data and some 120 million unique TCR beta sequences from 150 million to 200 million T cells. Approximately 330 gigabases of sequencing data and around 80 million unique TCR sequences made up an early release that covered several hundred HLA-typed donors. Of the roughly 410 genotyped donors, 70% to 90% were placed in the genetic ancestry cluster associated with self-reported Caucasian donors. The study aimed to test whether signatures of past pathogen exposure could be identified by cataloging public T cell receptors. Using immunosequencing, the study profiled T cell repertoires from 640 or so subjects and related those repertoires to cytomegalovirus serostatus. A separate validation cohort of 90 to 150 different subjects was used in addition to the roughly 640-subject first cohort. To predict cytomegalovirus infection status, the study brought together high-throughput TCR immunosequencing, statistical association of individual TCRs with disease status, and machine learning. In a later analysis, previously published TCR beta repertoires from about 640 donors were re-analyzed and high-resolution HLA genotyping was added so that TCR occurrence patterns could be studied. The later analysis used no new phenotypic data to find candidate immune exposures, relying instead on TCR beta sequences and their occurrence across donors. An earlier analysis of 587 of the donors used high-throughput TCR beta sequencing to judge whether each TCR beta V gene segment behaved as functional or pseudogenic. Donor age, sex, ethnicity and CMV serostatus were compiled alongside the repertoire data. Genome-wide SNP genotypes for about 65% of the roughly 700 donors were used in a later genetic analysis, which treated that subset as a discovery cohort. All discovery cohort repertoires had been generated using a single sequencing platform. HLA typing covered class I and class II loci at four-digit resolution. The number of donors typed differed by locus, with 629-630 for A, B, C, DRB1 and DQB1, 522 for DQA1, 606 for DPA1, and 450 to 480 for DPB1. Several DR-DQ haplotypes were treated as single units for association and clustering because of strong linkage in the cohort. Among 350 to 400 genotyped donors of the cohort, an average of 235,054 unique TCR beta nucleotide sequences were sequenced per donor, around 20% of them non-productive. What the authors observed across the whole study: A later analysis reported that several top co-occurrence clusters appeared linked to parvovirus B19, influenza, CMV and Epstein-Barr virus. It was suggested by the authors that the approach could potentially be generalized to other disease states and immunological phenotypes. Some IMGT-functional V segments, including TRBV6-2 and TRBV6-3, could not be distinguished by the 87-base-pair reads and were therefore excluded. For the cohort, immune exposure information was limited to CMV serostatus. Because HLA typing was missing for some donors at each locus, association tests included only the typed subset. The classifier was reported to diagnose cytomegalovirus status with high specificity and sensitivity in both the original cohort and the validation cohort. When HLA alleles, especially DR and DQ, strongly co-occurred, TCR associations were difficult to assign to individual alleles. According to a later genetic analysis, donors in an Asian-associated ancestry cluster had fewer N-insertions in productive TCRs than the approximately 670-donor mean. Because counts were too low, about 15 rarely observed V segments, including chromosome 9 orphons, were left out of the earlier analysis of 587 of the donors. A later analysis found that HLA-associated TCR beta chains were more clonally expanded and had lower generation probabilities than equally common non-associated chains. Broadly in line with IMGT annotations, most TCR beta V segments showed up in productive rearrangements about 87% or about 30% of the time in an earlier analysis of 450 to 750 of the donors. A total of fewer than 200 TCR beta chains were listed by the study as associated with cytomegalovirus. A few of the identified cytomegalovirus-associated TCR beta chains were confirmed in vitro to be specific for cytomegalovirus antigens. A group of highly shared sequence variants was considered likely to be a technical artifact of the sequencing pipeline. Linkage disequilibrium might explain the correlated functional status among segregating V segments, but an unknown experimental factor could not be excluded. In this cohort, only TCR beta chains were sequenced, and detectable features were limited by the absence of alpha or paired-chain data. Across donors, most TCR sequences were observed very rarely, whereas some public TCRs were present in many individuals. According to a later analysis, TCR association rates differed among HLA loci, with DRB1 alleles showing the most associated TCRs and HLA-C alleles showing the fewest. The presence/absence analyses assumed that sequencing depth was roughly uniform across donors, and that assumption may not be true. A further reported finding was that TCR beta sequences accurately predicted the HLA-A and HLA-B alleles for most subjects in the first cohort. Most CMV-associated TCR beta chains appeared to be HLA-restricted in a later analysis, and the HLA associations seemed to be driven largely by CMV exposure. A later genetic analysis associated a missense DCLRE1C variant with V-gene and J-gene trimming of TCR beta chains, and an independent cohort replicated the association. A later analysis associated 16,951 TCR beta sequences with specific HLA alleles at a false discovery rate of 0.05.

The cohort comprised around 690 healthy bone marrow donors. At the time of sampling, every cohort member was nominally healthy, though immune exposures that went unrecorded were likely present. The donor was CMV seropositive and belonged to the group of 250 to 350 seropositive cohort members. Each donor provided a peripheral blood sample, and peripheral blood mononuclear cells were used for TCR beta sequencing. The Qiagen DNeasy Blood Extraction Kit was used to extract genomic DNA from the blood cell samples. A note on this clone: Its antigen remains undetermined. One base away there is no much larger clone; base qualities are not given.

Libraries were constructed by the immunoSEQ multiplex PCR assay. For the multiplex PCR, a mixture combining 60 forward primers for TCR Vbeta segments and 13 reverse primers for TCR Jbeta segments was used. The CDR3 region of rearranged TCR beta genes was amplified from genomic DNA with a multiplex PCR assay. The Illumina HiSeq System was used to sequence the amplified TCR beta libraries as 87-base-pair reads. From the authors' description of their analysis: Across the roughly 600 repertoires, a later analysis counted approximately 75 million unique TCR beta chains, roughly 11 million of which were shared by at least two donors. A nearest-neighbor algorithm error-corrected the raw reads and collapsed the reads into unique sequences, merging closely related sequences to remove PCR and sequencing errors. V, D and J gene segments were assigned by aligning CDR3 sequences to IMGT reference sequences. For a sequence to be retained, a match of at least six nucleotides to both a V gene segment and a J gene segment was required. A rearrangement was called productive if the CDR3 had no stop codons and remained in frame with V and J, and every other rearrangement was called non-productive. Following IMGT convention, CDR3 was defined as the stretch from the second conserved V-encoded cysteine up to the conserved J-encoded phenylalanine. In an earlier analysis of roughly 580 of the donors, sequences lacking an unambiguous match to a single V gene segment were excluded. In an earlier analysis of approximately 590 of the donors, a V segment was called functional when productive rearrangements were above 56.7%, and segregating when the standard deviation between donors exceeded 5%. A statistical classification framework was built for diagnosing cytomegalovirus status from the catalog of TCR beta chain sequences. In a later analysis, TCR nucleotide sequences were compared against IMGT/GENE-DB human TR gene sequences so that V and J genes could be assigned. In a later analysis, CDR3 sequences and most-parsimonious VDJ recombination scenarios were assigned using the TCRdist pipeline. In a later analysis, each TCR beta chain was defined by its CDR3 amino acid sequence together with its V-gene family, and reads lacking a unique V-gene family were excluded. To address suspected cross-contamination and a sequencing artifact, a later analysis removed a few hundred highly shared, low-generation-probability nucleotide sequences. In a later analysis, a clonal expansion index was calculated for each public chain from normalized within-repertoire ranks of inferred template counts. A later analysis computed generation probabilities with a VDJ recombination model fitted to out-of-frame rearrangements, and checked the results against IGoR. In a later analysis, hypergeometric tests were used to score TCR-TCR, TCR-HLA and TCR-CMV co-occurrence, with a repertoire-size bias correction applied to TCR pairs. In a later analysis, false discovery rates were estimated by permuting HLA or CMV assignments 20 times. A later analysis grouped co-occurring TCRs with DBSCAN, adding TCRdist sequence similarity when clustering within HLA-allele-positive subsets. Repertoires with fewer than 30,000 or more than 120,000 public chains, plus five repertoires with anomalous nucleotide sharing, were excluded from co-occurrence clustering. The table was pulled from immuneACCESS by TCRdb, which kept in-frame rearrangements only. Such tables lose some clones; where checked, under half of the loss comes from unresolved V genes, and the rest has no known cause. That table gives V, J and clone size, and the DNA gave D and trimming. Here the sample has hundreds of thousands of clones; roughly 82% occur a single time. Of the sample, around 6% falls within the top ten clones.

The germline V gene encodes CDR1 MNHNS and CDR2 SASEGT. Compared with germline, V lacks 8 bases and J lacks 5 bases; bases without a gene match: 8. Taken from cysteine to phenylalanine, the CDR3 has 13 residues. The DNA shown is the 39-base CDR3, in frame from base 1. The receptor was derived from a man in his forties in good health and CMV-seropositive. This receptor chain uses TRBV6-1 and TRBJ2-7; 8 of the junction bases match TRBD2. Sequenced material: PBMCs. The DNA sequence follows: TGTGCCAGCCGTCGTCCGGGGGGGGACGAGCAGTACTTC. This sequence encodes CASRRPGGDEQYF.